The 10 T cell receptor beta chains presented below share a single source sample, sequenced in a study of blood T cells in healthy people across ages. Using a J-beta primer mix together with a sample-barcoded 5' primer, a second PCR was run for roughly 6 to 11 cycles. TCRdb recomputed calls from the 5' RACE reads with MiXCR, one row per CDR3 protein. The table includes 1.5 million to 2 million distinct CDR3 sequences, about two fifths detected once. Material for sequencing was blood. The receptors shown here come from a human donor in good health.

This clonotype was picked up a small number of times. V and J are TRBV19 and TRBJ1-2, with unresolved D. The V gene lost 7 bases and the J gene lost 4 bases, with 16 bases spanning the gap. Germline V gives CDR1 LNHDA, CDR2 SQIVND (reference sequence). CDR3 length equals 14 residues. CDR3 DNA: TGTGCCAGTACCGTTGGAGGGCCGAGCTATGGCTACACCTTC. Protein product: CASTVGGPSYGYTF.

This clonotype showed up many times. V and J are TRBV4-1 and TRBJ2-3, with D unclear. Germline loops: CDR1 MGHRA, CDR2 YSYEKL. CDR3 length: 14 amino acids. The germline V and J ends were trimmed by 3 bases and 1 base, with 8 bases remaining between them. The CDR3 nucleotides are TGCGCCAGCAGCCAGCAAACGGGCACAGATACGCAGTATTTT. It yields the protein CASSQQTGTDTQYF.

J is TRBJ2-1 and V is TRBV7-6; D gene unclear. The CDR3 has 13 amino acids. Trimming stripped 7 bases from V and 4 bases from J, with 11 bases between. Germline CDR1 SGHVS, CDR2 FNYEAQ. The CDR3 here is CASIGEDYNEQFF. CDR3 nucleotides: TGTGCCAGCATTGGCGAGGATTACAATGAGCAGTTCTTC. Using reference TRBV7-6 and TRBJ2-1 for the parts outside the CDR3, the full variable domain is GAGVSQSPRYKVTKRGQDVALRCDPISGHVSLYWYRQALGQGPEFLTYFNYEAQQDKSGLPNDRFSAERPEGSISTLTIQRTEQRDSAMYRCASIGEDYNEQFFGPGTRLTVL.

The V gene is TRBV18, the J gene TRBJ1-1; 9 positions match TRBD1. This CDR3 region has 15 residues. CDR1 and CDR2 from the germline V gene are KGHSH and LQKENI. Trimming cost V 3 bases and J 11 bases; bases outside gene matches: 13. CDR3 nucleotide sequence: TGTGCCAGCTCACCGCAAACAGGGGGCGCTTCCTTCGCTTTCTTT. Translating gives CASSPQTGGASFAFF. The complete variable domain, with remaining parts taken from reference TRBV18 and TRBJ1-1, reads NAGVMQNPRHLVRRRGQEARLRCSPMKGHSHVYWYRQLPEEGLKFMVYLQKENIIDESGMPKERFSAEFPKEGPSILRIQQVVRGDSAAYFCASSPQTGGASFAFFGQGTRLTVV.

The J gene is TRBJ2-1, the V gene TRBV3-1; 10 bases fit TRBD1. The germline V gene encodes CDR1 LGHDT and CDR2 YNNKEL (reference sequence). This CDR3 contains 15 residues. V lost 2 bases and J lost 8; bases outside the gene matches: 6. CDR3 in amino acids: CASSQWDRGGDEQFF. CDR3 nucleotides: TGTGCCAGCAGCCAATGGGACAGGGGTGGCGATGAGCAGTTCTTC.

J is TRBJ2-7 and V is TRBV2; 10 nucleotides align to TRBD2. The CDR3 totals 23 residues. With 4 bases clipped from V and 6 bases from J, the junction kept 33 bases outside the gene matches. Germline V lookup: CDR1 SNHLY, CDR2 FYNNEI. The CDR3 reads CASSAPISGGAVLDEQALSEQYF. CDR3 DNA sequence: TGTGCCAGCAGTGCACCAATCAGCGGGGGGGCCGTATTAGACGAGCAGGCACTGTCCGAGCAGTACTTC.

CDR3 nucleotide sequence: TGCAGTGCTAGCGGGGACACCTACAATGAGCAGTTCTTC. Amino acid sequence: CSASGDTYNEQFF. J is TRBJ2-1 and V is TRBV20-1, with D possibly TRBD1 on 6 matching bases. The V end was cut by 3 bases, the J end by 2 bases, with 8 bases between. The CDR3 loop spans 13 amino acids. From germline, CDR1 is DFQATT and CDR2 SNEGSKA (reference sequence).

The sample holds a few counts of this clonotype. The chain has TRBV9 and TRBJ2-1; 11 bases map to TRBD2. CDR1 and CDR2 (germline): SGDLS, YYNGEE. Unmatched junction bases numbered 4, after V lost 0 bases and J lost 5 bases. The CDR3 has 16 amino acids. The CDR3 region is CASSVVLAGAHNEQFF. The CDR3 region has the DNA TGTGCCAGCAGCGTAGTACTAGCGGGGGCCCACAATGAGCAGTTCTTC.

A few counts support this clonotype. The CDR3 sequence: CSARPLLRSTDTQYF. The CDR3 region has the DNA TGCAGTGCTAGACCCCTGCTGCGGTCTACAGATACGCAGTATTTT. The V gene is TRBV20-1, the J gene TRBJ2-3; D is ambiguous. The V gene's germline CDR1 is DFQATT and CDR2 SNEGSKA (reference sequence). The length of the CDR3 is 15 residues. V was trimmed by 2 bases and J by 3 bases, leaving 15 bases between them.

Details on this clonotype: At one end, the junction sequence differs from germline, possibly due to a read error. This rearrangement joins TRBV7-9 to TRBJ2-1, with 7 bases aligning to TRBD2. Germline V CDR1 and CDR2: SEHNR, FQNEAQ (reference sequence). The CDR3 has 15 amino acids. The CDR3 is CASSLASGSYNKQFF. DNA for the CDR3: TGTGCCAGCAGCTTAGCTAGCGGGTCCTACAATAAGCAGTTCTTC.